This T cell receptor (beta chain) was sequenced during a study of shared clonotypes between healthy human individuals. Broader study findings: For naive CD4 cells, roughly 5% of clonotypes were shared across a handful of donors. A reduction in generation probabilities was seen for non-shared clonotypes relative to those shared by all four donors.

The authors' processing: Junction-only sequences without quality scores were provided by ImmunoSEQ, so filtering was different. Sequencing used immunoSEQ multiplex PCR; TCRdb keeps in-frame clones, though not all of them. The D gene and trimming were derived from the DNA, and the V and J assignments and clone size from that table. The data contain some 1,100,000 clones, about 80% of them singletons. A note on this clone: What it recognizes is unknown.

Naive CD4+ cells were CD45RA-selected; the remaining cells were memory. The TCR originated in a man aged 18 to 29 in good health. Some clones in this sample may be carry-over from other donors' samples. The sequencing input was memory CD4+ T cells from PBMCs. Subset in this sample: CD45RA-negative fraction.

CDR3 protein: CASSLVAGVSGELFF. DNA of the CDR3: TGTGCCAGCAGCTTAGTAGCGGGAGTGTCCGGGGAGCTGTTTTTT. The chain has TRBV7-8 and TRBJ2-2; TRBD2 agrees at 9 bases. The length of the CDR3 is 15 residues. J lost 6 bases, V lost 1 base, and 3 bases had no gene match. From germline, CDR1 is SGHVS and CDR2 FQNEAQ.